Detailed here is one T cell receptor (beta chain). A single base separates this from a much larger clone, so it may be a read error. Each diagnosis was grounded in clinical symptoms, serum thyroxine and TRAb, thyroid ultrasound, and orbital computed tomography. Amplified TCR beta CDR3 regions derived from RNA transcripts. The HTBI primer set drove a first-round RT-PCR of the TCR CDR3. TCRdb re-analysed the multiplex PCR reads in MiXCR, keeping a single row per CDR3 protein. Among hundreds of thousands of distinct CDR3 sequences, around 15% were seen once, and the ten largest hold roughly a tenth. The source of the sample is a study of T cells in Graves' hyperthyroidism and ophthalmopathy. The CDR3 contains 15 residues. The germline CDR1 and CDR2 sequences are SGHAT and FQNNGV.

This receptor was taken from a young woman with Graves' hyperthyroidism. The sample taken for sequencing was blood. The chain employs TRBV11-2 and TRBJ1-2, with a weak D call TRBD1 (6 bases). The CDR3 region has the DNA TGTGCCAGCAGCTTGATGGGGGGCTATAACTGTGGCTACACCTTC. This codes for CASSLMGGYNCGYTF.